In its sample, the clone carrying this T cell receptor beta chain ranks as medium-sized. Between the trimmed V and J ends, which lost 4 bases and 3 bases, there was a span of 16 bases. Looked up from germline, CDR1 is SQVTM and CDR2 is ANQGSEA. CDR3 size: 14 residues. Individually, cDNA molecules had unique molecular identifiers attached to them. TCRdb called the 5' RACE reads again in MiXCR, with one record for every CDR3 protein. The sample holds tens of thousands of distinct CDR3 sequences, 8% to 10% seen once. The sample originates from a study of early T cells in non-severe SARS-CoV-2 infection. For the study at large: Chains stayed unpaired after sequencing of bulk RNA from unsorted whole blood.

The sample was whole blood. The TCR sequence derives from an adult who was a healthcare worker with PCR-confirmed SARS-CoV-2 infection or an uninfected control (not recorded which). The chain links TRBV29-1 to TRBJ2-7; D is possibly TRBD1 (7 bases). Here the CDR3 DNA reads TGCAGCGTTGCGGAGGGGGCGGACGTCTACGAGCAGTACTTC. This sequence encodes CSVAEGADVYEQYF.